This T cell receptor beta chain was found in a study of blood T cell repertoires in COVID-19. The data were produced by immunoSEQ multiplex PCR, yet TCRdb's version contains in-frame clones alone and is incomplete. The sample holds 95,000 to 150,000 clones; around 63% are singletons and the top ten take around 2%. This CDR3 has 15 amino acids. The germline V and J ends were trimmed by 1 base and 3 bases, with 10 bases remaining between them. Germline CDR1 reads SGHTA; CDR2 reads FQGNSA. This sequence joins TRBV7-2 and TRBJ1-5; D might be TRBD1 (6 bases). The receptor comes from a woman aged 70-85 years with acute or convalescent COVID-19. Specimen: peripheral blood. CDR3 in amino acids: CASSLVTGNNQPQHF. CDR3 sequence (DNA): TGTGCCAGCAGCTTAGTTACAGGGAACAATCAGCCCCAGCATTTT.